These 21 T cell receptor beta chains share one sample of origin, sequenced in a study of beta chain features in type 1 diabetes. Study-wide results and caveats: Type 1 diabetes patients had TCRB CDR3s that were shorter (moderately but significantly so) in all four CD4+ subsets.

These receptors' antigens are unknown. The sequenced template was cDNA made from the entire isolated RNA. The data were produced by immunoSEQ multiplex PCR, yet TCRdb's version contains in-frame clones alone and is incomplete. The sample lists 160,000 or so clones; approximately 9% were seen once. The source material was central memory CD4+ T cells from blood. Every receptor here comes from a woman aged 18-35 years with type 1 diabetes.

This sequence joins TRBV21-1 and TRBJ2-7; the table's D gene call, TRBD1, was not cross checked with the DNA. TRBV21-1 is a documented pseudogene. CDR3 length: 10 amino acids. The CDR3, as DNA: TGTGCCAGCACCTTGGGGCAGGGGGACTTC. As protein: CASTLGQGDF.

This clone occurred a few times. The chain uses TRBV19 and TRBJ2-7; TRBD2 agrees at 12 bases. J lost 4 bases, V lost 8 bases, and 6 bases had no gene match. CDR3 size: 14 residues. Germline V lookup: CDR1 LNHDA, CDR2 SQIVND (reference sequence). CDR3 sequence: CASSSGRVRYEQYF. In nucleotides, the CDR3 is TGTGCCAGTTCTAGCGGGAGGGTGAGGTACGAGCAGTACTTC.

The chain is built from TRBV14 and TRBJ1-2; 10 bases map to TRBD1. CDR1 is SGHDN and CDR2 is FVKESK in the germline V gene. There are 15 residues in the CDR3. The V segment lost 4 bases and the J segment 6 bases; nucleotides outside the gene matches: 8. CDR3 DNA: TGTGCCAGCAGCCGGGCCGGGACAGGGGTTAATGGCTACACCTTC. It yields the protein CASSRAGTGVNGYTF.

This chain joins TRBV7-3 and TRBJ2-2, with D possibly TRBD2 on 5 matching bases. The V gene's germline CDR1 is SGHTA and CDR2 FQGTGA. Between the trimmed V and J ends, which lost 4 bases and 1 base, there was a span of 7 bases. This CDR3 has 14 amino acids. The CDR3 coding sequence is TGTGCCAGCAGCTCTGGACTGAACACCGGGGAGCTGTTTTTT. Protein sequence: CASSSGLNTGELFF.

The chain recombines TRBV29-1 with TRBJ2-5; 10 positions agree with TRBD2. Germline loops: CDR1 SQVTM, CDR2 ANQGSEA. V lost 4 bases to trimming and J lost 5 bases; unmatched junction nucleotides: 10. The CDR3 has 15 residues. CDR3 sequence: CSVVAGGSRVETQYF. CDR3 DNA: TGCAGCGTTGTAGCGGGGGGCTCAAGAGTCGAGACCCAGTACTTC.

In its sample, this clone was seen a few times. The gene calls are TRBV6-6 and TRBJ2-7; 8 bases match TRBD2. Per the germline V gene, CDR1 is MNHNY and CDR2 is SVGAGI (reference sequence). The CDR3 is 11 residues long. The V gene end was trimmed by 10 bases and the J gene end by 6 bases; junction bases not matched to a gene: 5. The CDR3 bases are TGTGCCACCGGGGGGGGGCTCGAGCAGTACTTC. Its translation: CATGGGLEQYF.

The genes are TRBV28 and TRBJ2-5; TRBD1 agrees at 11 bases. V lost 5 bases and J lost 6; bases outside the gene matches: 11. Germline V lookup: CDR1 MDHEN, CDR2 SYDVKM. The CDR3 sequence is 16 residues long. The CDR3 sequence is CASSPIDGQGAKTQYF. The CDR3 DNA reads TGTGCCAGCAGTCCAATCGACGGACAGGGGGCAAAGACCCAGTACTTC.

This clone was observed a handful of times. CDR3 nucleotide sequence: TGTGCCAGCAGCGTAGGGGCTAGCGGGGGGGCTGAAGAGACCCAGTACTTC. It translates to CASSVGASGGAEETQYF. The V gene is TRBV9, the J gene TRBJ2-5; TRBD2 agrees at 12 bases. CDR1 is SGDLS and CDR2 is YYNGEE in the germline V gene. V shed 0 bases, J shed 3 bases, and the junction held 6 bases outside the gene matches. The CDR3 runs to 17 residues.

The CDR3 loop is CASSLDEASSYNEQFF. In nucleotides, the CDR3 is TGTGCCAGCAGCTTAGACGAGGCAAGCTCCTACAATGAGCAGTTCTTC. V usage is TRBV11-2 and J usage is TRBJ2-1; D ambiguous. Germline V gene lookup returns CDR1 SGHAT and CDR2 FQNNGV. V shed 0 bases and J shed 0 bases, with 9 bases lying between them. There are 16 residues in the CDR3.

This clone was counted only a few times. The chain has TRBV7-8 and TRBJ2-2; TRBD2 agrees at 8 bases. The length of the CDR3 is 15 residues. Germline CDR1 reads SGHVS; CDR2 reads FQNEAQ. V dropped 5 bases and J dropped 6; count of bases not matched to a gene: 8. CDR3 in DNA: TGTGCCAGCAGCCGTAGCGGGGCGGGGGCCGGGGAGCTGTTTTTT. This codes for CASSRSGAGAGELFF.

This clone has more than one count but fewer than ten. The chain recombines TRBV28 with TRBJ1-2, with 8 bases fitting TRBD1. The V gene end was trimmed by 5 bases and the J gene end by 8 bases; junction bases not matched to a gene: 10. CDR3 length: 14 amino acids. Germline CDR1 is MDHEN and CDR2 is SYDVKM. For the CDR3, the DNA is TGTGCCAGCAGTGCCCTGCAGGGGGCGCGAGGCTACACCTTC. It yields the protein CASSALQGARGYTF.

The chain has TRBV27 and TRBJ2-6, with a possible D match to TRBD2 (5 bases). Germline assignment: CDR1 MNHEY and CDR2 SMNVEV (reference sequence). The CDR3 is made up of 17 amino acids. Trimming removed 3 bases at V and 0 bases at J, with 12 bases between. The CDR3 region is CASSLFGGSSGANVLTF. CDR3 DNA: TGTGCCAGCAGTTTGTTTGGTGGGAGCTCTGGGGCCAACGTCCTGACTTTC.

In DNA, the CDR3 is TGTGCCAGCAGCGTCCAGGCTGGTCAGCCCCAGCATTTT. It is translated as CASSVQAGQPQHF. The chain employs TRBV9 and TRBJ1-5, with D hard to call. The CDR3 covers 13 residues. The V gene's germline CDR1 is SGDLS and CDR2 YYNGEE. Trimming removed 2 bases at V and 6 bases at J, with 9 bases between.

This chain links TRBV29-1 with TRBJ2-7; no clear D gene. CDR1 is SQVTM and CDR2 is ANQGSEA in the germline V gene. The CDR3 is 11 residues long. The V and J ends lost 2 bases and 5 bases respectively, with 7 bases between them. CDR3 DNA sequence: TGCAGCGTTGAAACATATGACGAGCAGTACTTC. It encodes CSVETYDEQYF.

The table lists this clone with a few counts. The chain employs TRBV4-3 and TRBJ1-4; possibly TRBD1 for D (5 bases). Trimming shortened V by 0 bases and J by 0 bases, and 11 bases separated the two germline ends. The CDR3 has 17 residues. Germline-derived CDR1 and CDR2 are LGHNA and YSLEER. CDR3 nucleotides: TGCGCCAGCAGCCAAGATGGGGCGGAAGCAACTAATGAAAAACTGTTTTTT. This gives the protein CASSQDGAEATNEKLFF.

This chain uses TRBV5-6 with TRBJ2-1; D is unclear. Germline V gene lookup returns CDR1 SGHDT and CDR2 YYEEEE. V was cut by 4 bases and J by 5 bases, with 16 bases left in between. The CDR3 runs to 15 residues. CDR3 loop: CASSPEVLAHNEQFF. The CDR3 DNA sequence: TGTGCCAGCAGCCCCGAAGTTTTGGCCCACAATGAGCAGTTCTTC.

This chain links TRBV18 with TRBJ2-1; the D is unclear. The length of the CDR3 is 14 residues. Germline V gene data show CDR1 as KGHSH and CDR2 as LQKENI. Between the trimmed V and J ends, which lost 2 bases and 8 bases, there was a span of 13 bases. CDR3 coding DNA: TGTGCCAGCTCACCATTGCGGATGCCGGATGAGCAGTTCTTC. This codes for CASSPLRMPDEQFF.

The V call is TRBV7-2, the J call TRBJ2-3; 7 bases are shared with TRBD1. There are 14 residues in the CDR3. Germline V gene data show CDR1 as SGHTA and CDR2 as FQGNSA. V shed 6 bases, J shed 1 base, and the junction held 4 bases outside the gene matches. The CDR3 DNA reads as TGTGCCAGCAGTGTTGGACAGGGCACAGATACGCAGTATTTT. It specifies CASSVGQGTDTQYF.

Ten or more counts support this clone. This sequence joins TRBV4-3 and TRBJ2-6; D is uncertain. Trimming took off 0 bases at V and 0 bases at J, with 12 bases between the two ends. The CDR3 consists of 18 residues. CDR1 is LGHNA and CDR2 is YSLEER in the germline V gene. The CDR3 is CASSQDGLITSGANVLTF. DNA for the CDR3: TGCGCCAGCAGCCAAGATGGGCTGATAACCTCTGGGGCCAACGTCCTGACTTTC.

The chain recombines TRBV30 with TRBJ2-5, with TRBD1 as a possible D gene (5 bases). CDR1 GTSNPN and CDR2 SVGIG come from the germline V gene (reference sequence). CDR3 size: 13 residues. Trimming removed 0 bases from V and 1 base from J, with 6 bases in between. This CDR3 reads CAWSVTAQETQYF. CDR3 nucleotides: TGTGCCTGGAGTGTGACAGCCCAAGAGACCCAGTACTTC.

This clone was seen more than once but under ten times. The chain links TRBV11-3 to TRBJ2-7, with D perhaps TRBD1 (6 bases). V lost 7 bases, J lost 0 bases, and 13 bases lay in between. Germline values: CDR1 SGHNT, CDR2 YENEEA. The CDR3 is made up of 14 amino acids. The CDR3 reads CASTLYRDSYEQYF. The CDR3 DNA reads as TGTGCCAGCACCCTATACAGGGACTCCTACGAGCAGTACTTC.